These 22 T cell receptor beta chains originate from one sample sequenced in a study of shared clonotypes between healthy human individuals. The assay was immunoSEQ multiplex PCR, and TCRdb's table has in-frame clones only and misses some. The sample yields about 2.5 million clones, just under 95% seen once. The sample comprised naive CD4+ T cells from PBMCs. Subset here: CD45RA+ positively selected. All receptors derive from a man younger than 30 in good health. Some clones in this sample may be carry-over from other donors' samples.

The chain combines TRBV18 with TRBJ2-1; TRBD1 matches at 9 bases. The germline V gene has CDR1 KGHSH and CDR2 LQKENI. The CDR3 has 15 amino acids. The V gene end was trimmed by 3 bases and the J gene end by 6 bases; junction bases not matched to a gene: 6. CDR3 residues: CASSPGDRVSNEQFF. The CDR3 coding sequence is TGTGCCAGCTCACCCGGGGACAGGGTCTCCAATGAGCAGTTCTTC.

The gene calls are TRBV7-2 and TRBJ2-5; a weak D match, TRBD2 (6 bases). Trimming shortened V by 1 base and J by 2 bases, and 11 bases separated the two germline ends. The CDR3 totals 15 residues. CDR1 SGHTA and CDR2 FQGNSA come from the germline V gene. The CDR3: CASSLDPGTQETQYF. The DNA of the CDR3 is TGTGCCAGCAGCTTAGACCCAGGGACTCAAGAGACCCAGTACTTC.

This clone was detected only once. J is TRBJ2-7 and V is TRBV25-1; 11 nucleotides agree with TRBD1. CDR3 size: 16 residues. Trimming removed 1 base from V and 2 bases from J; junction bases left unmatched: 4. In germline, CDR1 is MGHDK, CDR2 SYGVNS. This CDR3 reads CASSELGDRGAYEQYF. CDR3 in DNA: TGTGCCAGCAGTGAATTGGGGGACAGGGGGGCCTACGAGCAGTACTTC.

About this clone itself: The sample carries other DNA sequences with the same CDR3. The chain uses TRBV6-5 and TRBJ2-2; no reliable D call. The germline V gene has CDR1 MNHEY and CDR2 SVGAGI. Trimming removed 0 bases at V and 6 bases at J, with 5 bases between. The CDR3 consists of 13 residues. The CDR3 is CASSYSGSGELFF. The CDR3, as DNA: TGTGCCAGCAGTTACTCGGGGTCCGGGGAGCTGTTTTTT.

The V gene is TRBV29-1, the J gene TRBJ2-7, with a weak D call TRBD2 (6 bases). The germline gives CDR1 SQVTM, CDR2 ANQGSEA. V was shortened by 1 base and J by 0 bases, with 16 bases between the two germline ends. This CDR3 region has 16 residues. CDR3: CSVEGGTDPSSYEQYF. CDR3 sequence (DNA): TGCAGCGTTGAAGGGGGGACTGACCCGTCCTCCTACGAGCAGTACTTC.

With regard to this clone: One end of the junction fails to match germline, which may point to a read error. The rearrangement joins TRBV7-2 to TRBJ2-1; no clear D. Per germline, CDR1 SGHTA and CDR2 FQGNSA. The CDR3 extends over 11 amino acids. CDR3 coding DNA: TGTGCCAGCAGCTCCCCTGGGCCATCCCTCTTC. Its translation: CASSSPGPSLF.

The chain is built from TRBV15 and TRBJ1-2, with 7 nucleotides matching TRBD1. Germline V gene lookup returns CDR1 LNHNV and CDR2 YYDKDF (reference sequence). This CDR3 is 16 amino acids long. The junction had 8 bases not matched to a gene; V was cut back by 0 bases and J by 4 bases. The CDR3 loop is CATSRDGSGQTYGYTF. The CDR3 bases are TGTGCCACCAGCAGAGATGGATCGGGACAGACCTATGGCTACACCTTC.

The chain couples TRBV28 to TRBJ2-3, with 10 positions matching TRBD2. J lost 2 bases, V lost 5 bases, and 10 bases had no gene match. CDR3 length: 17 residues. Germline CDR1 MDHEN, CDR2 SYDVKM. The CDR3 nucleotides read TGTGCCAGCAGTCCCGCCGACACTAGCGGGGACACAGATACGCAGTATTTT. It is translated as CASSPADTSGDTDTQYF.

This chain joins TRBV5-1 and TRBJ2-7; 9 bases are a match to TRBD1. With V trimmed by 6 bases and J by 4 bases, 5 bases remained unmatched. CDR1 and CDR2 from the germline V gene are SGHRS and YFSETQ. The CDR3 extends over 13 amino acids. CDR3 in DNA: TGCGCCAGCAAATTGACAGGGGGTTACGAGCAGTACTTC. Translation: CASKLTGGYEQYF.

V usage is TRBV19 and J usage is TRBJ2-3; D is undetermined. The CDR3 has 10 amino acids. V shed 4 bases and J shed 4 bases, with 0 bases lying between them. CDR1 and CDR2 from the germline V gene are LNHDA and SQIVND (reference sequence). The CDR3 DNA reads TGTGCCAGTAGTACAGATACGCAGTATTTT. It yields the protein CASSTDTQYF. Full variable domain (outside the CDR3, taken from reference TRBV19 and TRBJ2-3): DGGITQSPKYLFRKEGQNVTLSCEQNLNHDAMYWYRQDPGQGLRLIYYSQIVNDFQKGDIAEGYSVSREKKESFPLTVTSAQKNPTAFYLCASSTDTQYFGPGTRLTVL.

Remarks on this clone: An end of the junction differs from the germline gene, which may be a read error. CDR3 sequence: CASSEDRRAGIF. CDR3 nucleotide sequence: TGTGCCAGCAGTGAAGACAGGCGGGCTGGGATTTTT. The V and J genes are TRBV2 and TRBJ1-4; a possible D gene is TRBD1 (5 bases). The CDR3 contains 12 residues. Germline loops: CDR1 SNHLY, CDR2 FYNNEI.

V is TRBV19 and J is TRBJ2-5, with 10 bases aligning to TRBD2. The junction had 14 bases not matched to a gene; V was cut back by 4 bases and J by 0 bases. The CDR3 runs to 19 residues. The V gene's germline CDR1 is LNHDA and CDR2 SQIVND (reference sequence). The CDR3 reads CASSRRGASGRLYQETQYF. The CDR3 DNA reads TGTGCCAGTAGTAGGAGGGGGGCTAGCGGGAGACTGTACCAAGAGACCCAGTACTTC.

The chain couples TRBV28 to TRBJ2-7; D perhaps matches TRBD2 (7 bases). From germline, CDR1 is MDHEN and CDR2 SYDVKM. The V end was cut by 5 bases, the J end by 3 bases, with 17 bases between. The length of the CDR3 is 15 residues. The CDR3 loop is CASSRGGGGVYEQYF. In DNA, the CDR3 is TGTGCCAGCAGTCGCGGAGGGGGGGGCGTCTACGAGCAGTACTTC.

The chain carries TRBV7-3 and TRBJ2-3, with 7 positions matching TRBD2. Germline V CDR1 and CDR2: SGHTA, FQGTGA. This CDR3 spans 15 amino acids. V gave up 3 bases and J gave up 2 bases; unmatched junction bases: 5. Here the CDR3 reads CASSFDGRPTDTQYF. Written as DNA, the CDR3 is TGTGCCAGCAGCTTCGACGGGAGGCCCACAGATACGCAGTATTTT.

V and J are TRBV9 and TRBJ2-4; TRBD1 matches 8 bases. Germline CDR1 reads SGDLS; CDR2 reads YYNGEE. The CDR3 covers 14 residues. With 3 bases clipped from V and 10 bases from J, the junction kept 9 bases outside the gene matches. The chain's CDR3 is CASSGTAGGWIQYF. The CDR3 coding sequence is TGTGCCAGCAGCGGGACCGCAGGGGGCTGGATTCAGTACTTC.

The V call is TRBV6-5, the J call TRBJ2-7, with 7 nucleotides matching TRBD1. The CDR3 has 15 residues. V was clipped by 7 bases and J by 3 bases; unmatched bases: 12. Germline CDR1 reads MNHEY; CDR2 reads SVGAGI. The CDR3 sequence is CASTPGQAPDYEQYF. CDR3 nucleotides: TGTGCCAGCACCCCCGGACAGGCTCCGGACTACGAGCAGTACTTC.

This chain uses TRBV9 with TRBJ2-1, with D tentatively TRBD2 (6 bases). Trimming removed 7 bases at V and 0 bases at J, with 11 bases between. The CDR3 spans 14 residues. Germline V CDR1 and CDR2: SGDLS, YYNGEE. CDR3 protein: CASGGRSSYNEQFF. CDR3 bases: TGTGCCAGCGGGGGGAGGAGCTCCTACAATGAGCAGTTCTTC.

The rearrangement uses TRBV4-1 and TRBJ1-4; 7 bases match TRBD1. This CDR3 has 14 residues. Germline loops: CDR1 MGHRA, CDR2 YSYEKL. Trimming removed 1 base from V and 11 bases from J; junction bases left unmatched: 7. CDR3 in DNA: TGCGCCAGCAGCCAAGTCCAGGGGGACTGGAAACTGTTTTTT. This sequence encodes CASSQVQGDWKLFF.

The chain links TRBV28 to TRBJ1-1; D is undetermined. Germline V gene sequence: CDR1 MDHEN, CDR2 SYDVKM. The V end was cut by 6 bases, the J end by 5 bases, with 13 bases between. CDR3 length equals 13 residues. DNA for the CDR3: TGTGCCAGCAGCGGACGGAGTGTGACTGAAGCTTTCTTT. Amino acid sequence: CASSGRSVTEAFF.

On this clone itself: This same CDR3 is encoded by further DNA sequences in the sample. The chain employs TRBV5-1 and TRBJ2-2; tentative D call: TRBD1 (6 bases). V was trimmed by 0 bases and J by 5 bases, leaving 11 bases between them. This CDR3 contains 15 residues. The germline gives CDR1 SGHRS, CDR2 YFSETQ. The CDR3 sequence is CASSLVAGVTGELFF. The DNA for the CDR3 is TGCGCCAGCAGCTTGGTAGCAGGGGTGACCGGGGAGCTGTTTTTT.

The chain employs TRBV7-2 and TRBJ2-1; 11 bases match TRBD2. CDR1 SGHTA and CDR2 FQGNSA come from the germline V gene. Losses at the gene ends were 3 bases for V and 5 bases for J; bases not matched to a gene: 0. This CDR3 has 14 amino acids. The CDR3 is CASSLTSGNNEQFF. CDR3 coding DNA: TGTGCCAGCAGCTTGACTAGCGGGAACAATGAGCAGTTCTTC.

The chain combines TRBV6-6 with TRBJ2-3, with 10 nucleotides matching TRBD2. The J segment lost 4 bases and the V segment lost 6 bases, leaving 10 bases of the junction unmatched. Germline CDR1 reads MNHNY; CDR2 reads SVGAGI (reference sequence). The CDR3 totals 16 residues. The CDR3 DNA sequence: TGTGCCAGCAGCAAACTAGCGGGAACTTCGGCAGATACGCAGTATTTT. Translating it yields CASSKLAGTSADTQYF.